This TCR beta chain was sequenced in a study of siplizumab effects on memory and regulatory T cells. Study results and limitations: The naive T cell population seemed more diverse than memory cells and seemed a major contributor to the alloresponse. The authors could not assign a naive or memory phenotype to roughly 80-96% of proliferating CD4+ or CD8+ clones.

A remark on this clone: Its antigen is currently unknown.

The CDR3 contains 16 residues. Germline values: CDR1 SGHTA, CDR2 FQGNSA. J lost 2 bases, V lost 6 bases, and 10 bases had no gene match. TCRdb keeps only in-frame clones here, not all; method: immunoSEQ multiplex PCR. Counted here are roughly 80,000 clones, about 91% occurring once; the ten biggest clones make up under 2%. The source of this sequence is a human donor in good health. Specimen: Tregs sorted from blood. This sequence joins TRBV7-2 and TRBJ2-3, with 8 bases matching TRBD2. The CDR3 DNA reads TGTGCCAGCAGTTTTCCGGGGGGGTTACCCACAGATACGCAGTATTTT. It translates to CASSFPGGLPTDTQYF.